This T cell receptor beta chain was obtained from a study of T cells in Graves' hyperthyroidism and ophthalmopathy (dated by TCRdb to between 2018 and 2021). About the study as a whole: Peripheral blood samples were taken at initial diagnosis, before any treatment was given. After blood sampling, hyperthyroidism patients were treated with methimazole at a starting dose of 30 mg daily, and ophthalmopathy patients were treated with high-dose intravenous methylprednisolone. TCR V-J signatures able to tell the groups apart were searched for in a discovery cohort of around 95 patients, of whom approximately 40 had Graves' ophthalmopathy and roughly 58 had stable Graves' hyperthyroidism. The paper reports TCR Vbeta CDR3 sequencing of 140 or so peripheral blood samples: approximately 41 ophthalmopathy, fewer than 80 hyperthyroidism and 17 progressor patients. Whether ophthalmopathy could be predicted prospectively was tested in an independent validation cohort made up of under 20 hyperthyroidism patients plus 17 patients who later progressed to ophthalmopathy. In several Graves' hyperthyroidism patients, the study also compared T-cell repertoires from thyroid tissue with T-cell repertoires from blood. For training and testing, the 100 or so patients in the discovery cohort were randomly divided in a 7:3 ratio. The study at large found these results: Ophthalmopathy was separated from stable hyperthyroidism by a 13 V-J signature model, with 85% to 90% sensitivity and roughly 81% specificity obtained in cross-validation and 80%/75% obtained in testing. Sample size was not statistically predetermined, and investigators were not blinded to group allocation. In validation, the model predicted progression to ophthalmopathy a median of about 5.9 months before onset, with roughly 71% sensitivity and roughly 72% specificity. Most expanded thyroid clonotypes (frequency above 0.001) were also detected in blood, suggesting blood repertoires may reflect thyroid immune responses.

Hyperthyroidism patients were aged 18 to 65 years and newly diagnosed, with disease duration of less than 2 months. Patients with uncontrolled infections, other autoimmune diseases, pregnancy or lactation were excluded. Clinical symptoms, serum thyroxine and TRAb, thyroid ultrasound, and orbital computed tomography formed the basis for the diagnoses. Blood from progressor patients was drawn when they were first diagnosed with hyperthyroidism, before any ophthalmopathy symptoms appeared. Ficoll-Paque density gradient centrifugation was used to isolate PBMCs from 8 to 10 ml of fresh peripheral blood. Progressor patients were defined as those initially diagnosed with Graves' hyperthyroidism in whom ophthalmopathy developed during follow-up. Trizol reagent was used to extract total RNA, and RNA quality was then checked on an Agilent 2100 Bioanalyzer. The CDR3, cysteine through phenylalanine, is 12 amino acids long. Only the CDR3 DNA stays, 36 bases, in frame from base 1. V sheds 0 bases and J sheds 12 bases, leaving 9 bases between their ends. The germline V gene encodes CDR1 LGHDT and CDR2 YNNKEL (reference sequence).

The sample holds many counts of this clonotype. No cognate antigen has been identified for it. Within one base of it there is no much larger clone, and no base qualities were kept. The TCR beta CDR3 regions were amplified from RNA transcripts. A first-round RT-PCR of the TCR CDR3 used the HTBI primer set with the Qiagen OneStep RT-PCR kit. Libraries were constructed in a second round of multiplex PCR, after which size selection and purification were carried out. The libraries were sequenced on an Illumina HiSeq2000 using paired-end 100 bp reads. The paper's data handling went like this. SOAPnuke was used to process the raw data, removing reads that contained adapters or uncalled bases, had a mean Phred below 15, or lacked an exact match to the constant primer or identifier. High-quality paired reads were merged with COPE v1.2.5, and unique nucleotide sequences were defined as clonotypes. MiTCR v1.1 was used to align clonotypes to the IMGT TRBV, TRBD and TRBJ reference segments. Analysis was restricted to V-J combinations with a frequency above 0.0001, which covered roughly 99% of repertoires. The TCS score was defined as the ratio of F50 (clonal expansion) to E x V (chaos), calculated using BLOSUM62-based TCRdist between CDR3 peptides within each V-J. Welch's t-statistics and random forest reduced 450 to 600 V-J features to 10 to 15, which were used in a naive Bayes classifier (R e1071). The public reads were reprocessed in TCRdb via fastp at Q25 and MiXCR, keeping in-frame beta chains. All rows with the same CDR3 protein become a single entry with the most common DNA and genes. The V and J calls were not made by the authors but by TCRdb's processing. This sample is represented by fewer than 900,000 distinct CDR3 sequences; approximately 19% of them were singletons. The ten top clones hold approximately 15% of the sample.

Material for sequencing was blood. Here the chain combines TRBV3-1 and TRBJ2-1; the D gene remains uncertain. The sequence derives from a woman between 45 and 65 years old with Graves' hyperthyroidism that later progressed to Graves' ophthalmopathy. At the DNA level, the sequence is TGTGCCAGCAGCCAAGAAGTTTGGGGGCAGTTCTTC. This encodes CASSQEVWGQFF.